These 28 T cell receptor delta chains came from one sample sequenced in a study of γδ T cells in repeated Plasmodium falciparum infection. Flow sorting of PBMC yielded separate Vgamma9/Vdelta2+ and Vdelta2-negative gammadelta T cell populations for bulk repertoire analysis. TCRdb redid the clone calls on the multiplex PCR reads with CATT. The profile covers about 93,000 delta-chain clones, with approximately 0.96% appearing a single time and 7.5% to 10% taken by the ten largest. The sequenced sample consisted of gamma-delta T cells from blood. All receptors come from a pool of human donors (malaria-infected and uninfected, not separated).

This clone was observed a few times. A far more abundant clone sits one base away, making this likely a read error. This sample also contains other DNA sequences that code for the same CDR3. V gene TRDV2 combines with J gene TRDJ1; 8 bases align to TRDD3. No J gene was available from TCRdb, and it was assigned here by a germline match of the DNA. The V gene's germline CDR1 is GEAIGNYY and CDR2 EKD. The CDR3 is made up of 18 amino acids. The CDR3 protein is CACDTRSGGTWYTDKLIF. CDR3 DNA sequence: TGTGCCTGCGACACCAGGTCTGGGGGAACGTGGTACACCGATAAACTCATCTTT.

This clone appeared a few times. One base separates it from a far larger clone, so it is likely a read error. This specimen includes other DNA sequences encoding the same CDR3. V gene TRDV1 was called; the J gene was not; TRDD2 reflects the table's D call only, with no check against the DNA. This CDR3 has 18 amino acids. Germline loops: CDR1 TSWWSYY, CDR2 QGS. The CDR3, as DNA: TGTGCTCTTGCCGTCGGGCTTCCTACTCCCCTACCCCTAGAACAACTCATCTTC. The encoded protein is CALAVGLPTPLPLEQLIF.

This clone was counted many times. This likely stems from a read error, as it lies one base from a far larger clone. This CDR3 is also generated by other DNA sequences in the sample. The chain has TRDV2 and TRDJ1; 12 bases agree with TRDD3. There are 19 residues in the CDR3. The germline V gene has CDR1 GEAIGNYY and CDR2 EKD. In nucleotides, the CDR3 is TGTGCCTGTGACACCACTCCCGTACTGGGGGATACTGCCACCGATAAGCTCATCTTT. It specifies CACDTTPVLGDTATDKLIF.

To note about this clone: The amino acid sequence in TCRdb belongs to a much larger clone and departs from this DNA's translation at residue 10, likely a sequencing read error; the sequence shown is translated from the DNA. The chain carries TRDV2 and TRDJ1; no reliable D call. In the absence of a J gene in TCRdb, the DNA was matched to germline to assign it here. Germline V gene sequence: CDR1 GEAIGNYY, CDR2 EKD. The CDR3 extends over 17 amino acids. V gave up 0 bases and J gave up 0 bases, with 16 bases separating them. Written as DNA, the CDR3 is TGTGCCTGTGACACCGTGTCGTCCGGGAGCTACACCGATAAACTCATCTTT. Encoded protein: CACDTVSSGSYTDKLIF.

This clone has more than one count but fewer than ten. The protein that TCRdb holds for this DNA derives from a much larger clone and differs from the translated DNA at residue 14, which likely indicates a read error; the protein shown here is translated from the DNA. This chain connects TRDV2 to TRDJ1; 12 bases map to TRDD3. TCRdb supplies no J gene; here it was assigned by aligning the nucleotide sequence to germline. The CDR3 is 18 residues long. Per germline, CDR1 GEAIGNYY and CDR2 EKD. The CDR3 loop is CACDPLTGGYSDTNKLIF. For the CDR3, the DNA is TGTGCCTGTGACCCTTTGACTGGGGGATACTCTGACACCAATAAACTCATCTTT.

A remark on this clone: The TCRdb protein comes from a much larger clone and disagrees with this DNA's translation at residue 11, likely due to a read error; the protein given here is derived from the DNA. The genes are TRDV1 and TRDJ1; D might be TRDD3 (6 bases). Here the J gene came from matching the DNA to germline, since TCRdb omits it. CDR3 length: 15 residues. Germline CDR1 and CDR2: TSWWSYY and QGS. CDR3 nucleotide sequence: TGTGCTCTTGGGGAACCCCCCGGGGGGACCGGTAAACTCATCTTT. This translates into CALGEPPGGTGKLIF.

Only a few counts were recorded for this clone. TCRdb shows a much larger clone's protein in place of this DNA's translation, and the two differ at residue 15, likely through a read error; the protein shown is translated from the DNA. No J gene call was made, and the V gene is TRDV2; the table's D call of TRDD3 was not tested on the DNA. The CDR3 sequence is 17 residues long. CDR1 and CDR2 from the germline V gene are GEAIGNYY and EKD. CDR3 residues: CACDTVPTGGYTDKFIF. The CDR3 DNA sequence: TGTGCCTGTGACACCGTCCCTACTGGGGGATACACCGATAAATTCATCTTT.

In this sample, this clone turned up a few times. The protein given by TCRdb reflects a much larger clone and differs at residue 13 from this DNA's translation, likely from a read error; the protein shown is the DNA's translation. The J segment was not called; the V segment is TRDV2; the table's D call TRDD3 went unverified against the DNA. CDR1 is GEAIGNYY, CDR2 EKD, per germline. This CDR3 has 14 residues. In DNA, the CDR3 is TGTGCCTGTGACCAACTGGGGACCCTCGATAAACTCACCTTT. This encodes CACDQLGTLDKLTF.

In regard to this clone: The protein that TCRdb holds for this DNA derives from a much larger clone and differs from the translated DNA at residue 10, which likely indicates a read error; the protein shown here is translated from the DNA. The genes are TRDV1 and TRDJ1; the D gene is possibly TRDD3 (5 bases). This CDR3 is 16 amino acids long. The ends were cut back, 3 bases at V and 3 bases at J, with 17 bases in the middle. Germline V lookup: CDR1 TSWWSYY, CDR2 QGS. The CDR3 protein is CALGELARDHPDKLIF. For the CDR3, the DNA is TGTGCTCTTGGGGAGCTTGCCCGGGATCACCCCGATAAACTCATCTTT.

As regards this clone: The mismatch at residue 10 between this DNA's translation and the TCRdb protein of a much larger clone likely reflects a read error; the protein shown is translated from the DNA. The chain is built from TRDV1 and TRDJ3; 8 bases match TRDD3. Trimming cost V 3 bases and J 3 bases; bases outside gene matches: 10. CDR3 length: 19 residues. Germline V lookup: CDR1 TSWWSYY, CDR2 QGS. CDR3 in amino acids: CALGDYSWGSRWDTRQMFF. In DNA, the CDR3 is TGTGCTCTTGGGGACTACAGCTGGGGGAGTCGCTGGGACACCCGACAGATGTTTTTC.

This clone was counted a few times. The protein recorded in TCRdb matches a much larger clone and deviates from this DNA's translation at residue 7, suggesting a read error; the protein here is obtained by translating the DNA. The V and J genes are TRDV1 and TRDJ1; 9 nucleotides align to TRDD3. CDR1 and CDR2 (germline): TSWWSYY, QGS. The J segment lost 1 base and the V segment lost 5 bases, leaving 20 bases of the junction unmatched. The CDR3 length is 20 residues. CDR3 protein: CALGTSSYVPWGIPTDKLIF. CDR3 nucleotides: TGTGCTCTTGGGACCAGCAGCTACGTGCCCTGGGGGATCCCCACCGATAAACTCATCTTT.

As regards this clone: A far larger clone is one base from this, pointing to a likely read error. The sample has other DNA sequences that encode this CDR3 too. The V gene is TRDV1, the J gene TRDJ1, with 12 bases aligning to TRDD3. The CDR3 has 21 amino acids. Germline loops: CDR1 TSWWSYY, CDR2 QGS. The DNA of the CDR3 is TGTGCTCTTGGGGAATTCACGGCGGTACTGGGGGATACTGTCGTCATGGATAAACTCATCTTC. Translation: CALGEFTAVLGDTVVMDKLIF.

This clone was seen only a few times. The protein recorded in TCRdb matches a much larger clone and deviates from this DNA's translation at residue 22, suggesting a read error; the protein here is obtained by translating the DNA. V usage is TRDV1 and J usage is TRDJ2, with TRDD3 matching over 13 bases. The CDR3 extends over 25 amino acids. Germline V gene lookup returns CDR1 TSWWSYY and CDR2 QGS. The CDR3 here is CALGEKFPRVALLGDTGRWTAKLFF. The DNA of the CDR3 is TGTGCTCTTGGGGAAAAATTCCCCAGAGTTGCCTTACTGGGGGATACGGGGAGGTGGACAGCAAAACTCTTCTTT.

To note about this clone: The likely explanation is a read error, given a far larger clone one base away. Other DNA sequences in the sample encode the same CDR3. V and J are TRDV2 and TRDJ1, with D unclear. Here the J gene came from matching the DNA to germline, since TCRdb omits it. Germline V gene lookup returns CDR1 GEAIGNYY and CDR2 EKD. The V gene lost 1 base and the J gene lost 2 bases, with 22 bases spanning the gap. This CDR3 has 18 residues. The CDR3, as DNA: TGTGCCTGTGACACTCTCGTTCCCTCGGTCGCACTGACCGATAAACTCATCTTT. Its protein product is CACDTLVPSVALTDKLIF.

In the case of this clone: A far larger clone is off by one base, so a read error is likely. Other DNA sequences within the sample encode an identical CDR3. The CDR3 loop reads CACDTEYWGIHLGTDKLIF. DNA for the CDR3: TGTGCCTGCGACACCGAGTACTGGGGGATACACTTGGGCACCGATAAACTCATCTTT. This chain links TRDV2 with TRDJ1; 12 bases fit TRDD3. CDR3 length: 19 residues. From germline, CDR1 is GEAIGNYY and CDR2 EKD.

Worth noting for this clone: This DNA's translation differs at residue 7 from TCRdb's protein, which comes from a much larger clone; a read error is likely, and the protein shown is translated from the DNA. The gene calls are TRDV2 and TRDJ1; 11 bases agree with TRDD3. Germline matching of the DNA provided the J gene here, since TCRdb leaves it blank. CDR3 size: 18 residues. V lost 0 bases and J lost 2; bases outside the gene matches: 10. CDR1 and CDR2 from the germline V gene are GEAIGNYY and EKD. The CDR3 DNA reads as TGTGCCTGTGACACCCTAGCCGTACTGGGGGATAGAACCGATAAACTCATCTTT. Its protein is CACDTLAVLGDRTDKLIF.

This clone has just a few counts. TCRdb assigns this DNA the protein of a much larger clone, which departs from its translation at residue 7; this likely reflects a read error, and the protein shown comes from translating the DNA. The genes are TRDV1 and TRDJ1, with D possibly called TRDD2 or TRDD3 (5 bases each). TCRdb lists no J gene, so it was determined here by aligning the DNA to germline. Germline-derived CDR1 and CDR2 are TSWWSYY and QGS. V was pared by 1 base and J by 0 bases, with 21 bases between. This CDR3 has 19 residues. CDR3 DNA sequence: TGTGCTCTTGGGGAACCCTTCGTCTTAGGGGAACTCAACACCGATAAACTCATCTTT. It yields the protein CALGEPFVLGELNTDKLIF.

As to this clone: For this DNA, TCRdb reports the protein of a much larger clone, which diverges at residue 13, most likely from a read error; the protein presented here is translated directly from the DNA. The chain recombines TRDV1 with TRDJ1, with 10 positions matching TRDD3. The J gene comes from matching the DNA to germline here; TCRdb lacks it. Germline CDR1 TSWWSYY, CDR2 QGS. This CDR3 region has 22 residues. The junction had 21 bases not matched to a gene; V was cut back by 2 bases and J by 0 bases. The CDR3 bases are TGTGCTCTTGGGGAAATTTCTACGTCCTACTGGGGGATGCCACCGTACACCGATAAACTCATCTTT. This sequence encodes CALGEISTSYWGMPPYTDKLIF.

The sample holds a few counts of this clone. A far larger clone is just one base off, so this is likely a read error. The identical CDR3 is also encoded by other nucleotide sequences in the sample. This chain links TRDV1 with TRDJ1; TRDD3 agrees at 7 bases. TCRdb is silent on the J gene; assignment here came from matching the DNA to germline. The CDR3 has 18 residues. V lost 3 bases, J lost 4 bases, and 17 bases stayed unmatched. Germline values: CDR1 TSWWSYY, CDR2 QGS. CDR3 sequence: CALGDPFPAVWGYDKLIF. Here the CDR3 DNA reads TGTGCTCTTGGGGACCCCTTTCCCGCAGTCTGGGGATACGATAAACTCATCTTT.

This clone was counted only a few times. A far larger clone is only one base removed, so a read error is likely. The sample carries other DNA sequences with the same CDR3. The chain couples TRDV1 to TRDJ1; possible D gene TRDD2, 6 bases. TCRdb is silent on the J gene; assignment here came from matching the DNA to germline. This CDR3 comprises 19 residues. Trimming removed 2 bases at V and 5 bases at J, with 27 bases between. CDR1 and CDR2 (germline): TSWWSYY, QGS. The CDR3 DNA sequence: TGTGCTCTTGGGGAAATATCCTACGTAGGGATTAAGTGGACTGATAAACTCATCTTT. Amino acid sequence: CALGEISYVGIKWTDKLIF.

With respect to this clone: The amino acid sequence in TCRdb belongs to a much larger clone and departs from this DNA's translation at residue 20, likely a sequencing read error; the sequence shown is translated from the DNA. The V gene is TRDV2, but the J gene lacks a call; TRDD3 reflects the table's D call only, with no check against the DNA. Germline CDR1 and CDR2: GEAIGNYY and EKD. The CDR3 extends over 21 amino acids. This CDR3 is CACDPLGAGEDMGLDTDKLTF. The CDR3 DNA follows: TGTGCCTGTGACCCCTTAGGGGCCGGAGAGGATATGGGGCTTGACACCGATAAACTCACCTTT.

This clone was counted between two and nine times. One base separates it from a far larger clone, so it is likely a read error. This sample also contains other DNA sequences that code for the same CDR3. The J gene is uncalled and the V gene is TRDV2; the tabulated D call, TRDD3, remains unverified against the DNA. This CDR3 has 19 residues. Germline values: CDR1 GEAIGNYY, CDR2 EKD. The DNA for the CDR3 is TGTGCCTGTGACACCGTCTCTTTTACTGGGGGTCCGTACACCGATAAACTAATCTTT. Protein sequence: CACDTVSFTGGPYTDKLIF.

Many counts were recorded for this clone. TCRdb pairs this DNA with a much larger clone's protein that differs at residue 12, likely a read error; the protein shown was translated from the DNA. In DNA form, the CDR3 reads TGTGCCTGTGACAGTACTGGGGGATACGGCTCCCGGGACACCCGACAGATGTTTTTC. It yields the protein CACDSTGGYGSRDTRQMFF. The chain couples TRDV2 to TRDJ3, with 13 bases fitting TRDD3. The J gene, absent from TCRdb, was called here by matching the DNA to germline. Germline CDR1 and CDR2: GEAIGNYY and EKD. The CDR3 consists of 19 residues.

A few counts support this clone. This DNA translates differently at residue 2 from the TCRdb protein, which is that of a much larger clone; a read error is likely, and the protein shown is the DNA's own translation. This chain links TRDV2 with TRDJ1; 11 bases are shared with TRDD3. No J gene was available from TCRdb, and it was assigned here by a germline match of the DNA. Germline assignment: CDR1 GEAIGNYY and CDR2 EKD. The CDR3 consists of 16 residues. The CDR3: CSCDTGLGDNTDKLIF. CDR3 coding DNA: TGTTCCTGTGACACCGGACTGGGGGATAACACCGATAAACTCATCTTT.

At least ten counts were recorded for this clone. TCRdb's protein, taken from a much larger clone, differs from this DNA's translation at residue 8, likely owing to a read error; the protein displayed comes from the DNA. CDR3 coding DNA: TGTGCTCTTGGGGAAACGACCCTCCCCTGGGGGATACCCACCTCCTGGGACACCCGACAGATGTTTTTC. The encoded protein is CALGETTLPWGIPTSWDTRQMFF. V gene TRDV1 combines with J gene TRDJ3, with TRDD3 identical over 11 bases. Trimming cost V 2 bases and J 0 bases; bases outside gene matches: 15. The CDR3 runs to 23 residues. Germline V gene sequence: CDR1 TSWWSYY, CDR2 QGS.

Only a few counts were recorded for this clone. The protein recorded in TCRdb matches a much larger clone and deviates from this DNA's translation at residue 13, suggesting a read error; the protein here is obtained by translating the DNA. The V gene is TRDV1, the J gene TRDJ1; TRDD3 matches at 8 bases. The J gene was missing in TCRdb and was found by matching the end of the DNA to germline. J lost 3 bases, V lost 6 bases, and 24 bases had no gene match. Germline V lookup: CDR1 TSWWSYY, CDR2 QGS. The CDR3 covers 20 residues. In nucleotides, the CDR3 is TGTGCTCTTGGATCCCTCCTACGGGTACTGGGGGTCTCTGAGGCCGATAAACTCATCTTT. Translated, it gives CALGSLLRVLGVSEADKLIF.

In regard to this clone: The protein that TCRdb holds for this DNA derives from a much larger clone and differs from the translated DNA at residue 16, which likely indicates a read error; the protein shown here is translated from the DNA. The CDR3: CACDTVGSKVKGTDKHIF. The DNA of the CDR3 is TGTGCCTGTGACACCGTGGGGAGTAAAGTAAAGGGCACCGATAAACACATCTTT. V gene TRDV2 combines with J gene TRDJ1; D may be TRDD3 (5 bases). The CDR3 spans 18 residues. Germline assignment: CDR1 GEAIGNYY and CDR2 EKD.

The table lists this clone with many counts. V is TRDV1 and J is TRDJ1; 9 positions match TRDD3. V lost 3 bases to trimming and J lost 0 bases; unmatched junction nucleotides: 11. This CDR3 is 18 amino acids long. Per germline, CDR1 TSWWSYY and CDR2 QGS. Here the CDR3 DNA reads TGTGCTCTTGGGGATCCTACTGGGGGACTTTCGTACACCGATAAACTCATCTTT. It yields the protein CALGDPTGGLSYTDKLIF.